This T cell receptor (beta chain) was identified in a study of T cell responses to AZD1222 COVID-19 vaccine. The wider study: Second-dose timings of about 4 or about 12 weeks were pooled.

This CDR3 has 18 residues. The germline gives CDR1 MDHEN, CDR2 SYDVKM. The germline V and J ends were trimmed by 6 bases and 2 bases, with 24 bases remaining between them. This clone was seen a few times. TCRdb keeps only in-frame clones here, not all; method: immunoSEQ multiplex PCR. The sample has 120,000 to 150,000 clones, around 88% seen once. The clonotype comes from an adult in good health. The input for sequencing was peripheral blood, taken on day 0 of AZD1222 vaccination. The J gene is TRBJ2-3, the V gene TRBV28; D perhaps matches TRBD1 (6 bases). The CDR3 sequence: CASSPTSGTTVNTDTQYF. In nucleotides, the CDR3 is TGTGCCAGCAGCCCAACCTCGGGGACAACAGTTAACACAGATACGCAGTATTTT.